This T cell receptor (beta chain) was sequenced in a study of cytomegalovirus exposure and HLA in healthy donors. Study details: The Caucasian-associated ancestry cluster contained around four fifths of the 300 to 400 genotyped donors.

The CDR3 extends over 14 amino acids. V lost 9 bases, J lost 5 bases, and 5 bases stayed unmatched. CDR1 is MGHDK, CDR2 SYGVNS, per germline. In the PCR, 60 Vbeta and 13 Jbeta primers were used. In the source study's methods: About 10 million shared chains were among approximately 87 million unique TCR beta chains counted in a later analysis. Method: immunoSEQ multiplex PCR; TCRdb's copy keeps in-frame clones and lacks some. D and trimming were read from the DNA, whereas the V and J calls and clone size are those reported in that table. In the table there are fewer than 250,000 clones, about four fifths of which are singletons. General study findings and limits: Being productive about 87% or about 30% of the time was typical of most TCR beta V segments in an earlier analysis.

A note on this clone: Its antigen is as yet unknown.

The TCR sequence derives from a male donor in good health and CMV-seropositive. The V gene is TRBV25-1, the J gene TRBJ2-3, with TRBD2 matching over 13 bases. Sequenced input: PBMCs. The CDR3 here is CASRGLAGRDTQYF. CDR3 sequence (DNA): TGTGCCAGTAGGGGACTAGCGGGAAGAGATACGCAGTATTTT.